This T cell receptor (beta chain) was sequenced for a study of blood T cell repertoires in COVID-19. On the study more broadly: From T cells, B-cell-depleted T cells, or PBMCs came the material, which was cDNA or gDNA.

In the study's own analysis: Reference gene primers were amplified, and this amplification served to estimate nucleated cell counts. TCRdb keeps only in-frame clones here, not all; method: immunoSEQ multiplex PCR. The D gene and trimming were derived from the DNA, and the V and J assignments and clone size from that table. The sample carries some 120,000 clones, around four fifths recorded once. CDR3 length equals 15 residues. CDR1 and CDR2 (germline): MNHNY, SVGAGI (reference sequence). Trimming left V 3 bases short and J 2 bases short, with 11 bases between. Sequencing used peripheral blood. The source is a human donor in a cohort sampled during active COVID-19. The rearrangement joins TRBV6-6 to TRBJ1-3, with D possibly TRBD1 on 5 matching bases. CDR3 bases: TGTGCCAGCAGTTATGGAGGGGCGGCTGGAAACACCATATATTTT. Residues: CASSYGGAAGNTIYF.